Sequencing of this T cell receptor beta chain was carried out in a study of CD8+ T cells in alopecia areata. T lymphocytes (CD4+ and CD8+) were sorted from PBMCs. Extraction of RNA preceded its reverse transcription into cDNA, which served as the sequencing template. Assay: immunoSEQ multiplex PCR; the TCRdb copy retains only in-frame clones and omits some. The data contain 100,000 to 120,000 clones, 55% to 60% of them singletons. The CDR3 length is 13 residues. Germline CDR1 is MDHEN and CDR2 is SYDVKM. J gave up 4 bases and V 6 bases, and 3 bases lay outside the gene matches. The chain couples TRBV28 to TRBJ2-3; 8 nucleotides line up with TRBD1. The sample was NKG2D-low CD8+ T cells sorted from blood. The TCR sequence derives from a human donor with alopecia areata. CDR3 nucleotide sequence: TGTGCCAGCAGGGAGACAGGGGCAGATACGCAGTATTTT. Its protein is CASRETGADTQYF.